This passage covers 5 T cell receptor beta chains from one sample sequenced in a study of T cells after yellow fever vaccination. TCRdb redid the calling of the 5' RACE reads with MiXCR, one entry per CDR3 protein. Of 250,000 to 400,000 distinct CDR3 sequences listed, over 3.5% are singletons. This material consisted of PBMCs, taken 5 days after the yellow fever booster vaccination. These receptors were taken from a man younger than 35 who received the YFV17D yellow fever vaccine.

This clonotype came up many times. V gene TRBV7-2 combines with J gene TRBJ2-2; D call uncertain. The CDR3 totals 15 residues. Trimming cost V 6 bases and J 0 bases, with 11 bases left between them. The germline gives CDR1 SGHTA, CDR2 FQGNSA. Here the CDR3 reads CASSRDIANTGELFF. The CDR3 coding sequence is TGTGCCAGCAGTCGAGACATAGCGAACACCGGGGAGCTGTTTTTT.

This clonotype was detected only a few times. The junction differs from germline at one of its ends, possibly a read error. The rearrangement links TRBV7-2 to TRBJ1-4; TRBD1 matches at 8 bases. CDR1 and CDR2 from the germline V gene are SGHTA and FQGNSA. This CDR3 region has 14 residues. The CDR3 region is CASSLQGAKEKLFF. The CDR3 DNA sequence: TGTGCCAGCAGCTTACAGGGGGCTAAAGAAAAACTGTTTTTT.

The chain carries TRBV6-5 and TRBJ1-4; D not certain. The CDR3 has 14 amino acids. CDR1 and CDR2 from the germline V gene are MNHEY and SVGAGI. The ends were cut back, 3 bases at V and 6 bases at J, with 11 bases in the middle. The CDR3 here is CASSYLRGDEKLFF. In DNA, the CDR3 is TGTGCCAGCAGTTATCTGAGAGGTGATGAAAAACTGTTTTTT.

The chain has TRBV2 and TRBJ1-2; D is possibly TRBD1 (6 bases). V dropped 1 base and J dropped 4 bases, with 13 bases sitting between them. The CDR3 runs to 15 residues. Germline lookup yields CDR1 SNHLY and CDR2 FYNNEI. As DNA, the CDR3 is TGTGCCAGCAGTGAAGACGGGCAGGGGTTCTATGGCTACACCTTC. It is translated as CASSEDGQGFYGYTF.

In its sample, this clonotype was seen a few times. J is TRBJ1-1 and V is TRBV5-1, with TRBD1 matching over 7 bases. Germline CDR1 reads SGHRS; CDR2 reads YFSETQ. The CDR3 loop spans 14 amino acids. Germline trimming cut 3 bases from V and 4 bases from J; bases unmatched to any gene: 6. The chain's CDR3 is CASSSPGQLTEAFF. CDR3 coding DNA: TGCGCCAGCAGCTCCCCGGGACAGCTCACTGAAGCTTTCTTT.